The following is a TCR beta chain sequence with its context. Its antigen is undetermined. MiXCR, run by TCRdb on the 5' RACE reads, gives a single entry per CDR3 protein. The sample carries roughly 300,000 distinct CDR3 sequences, roughly 7.5% recorded once. These data are taken from a study of T cells after yellow fever vaccination. Study-level results: Weaker in magnitude, the secondary response showed a faster peak on day 5 versus 15.

Germline V CDR1 and CDR2: MGHRA, YSYEKL. This CDR3 contains 17 residues. V was pared by 0 bases and J by 0 bases, with 13 bases between. The sequence was collected from a man younger than 35 who received the YFV17D yellow fever vaccine. The V and J genes are TRBV4-1 and TRBJ2-3; D is perhaps TRBD2 (6 bases). Sequencing was performed on PBMCs, taken more than 35 days after the first yellow fever vaccination. CDR3: CASSQDGPGTSTDTQYF. CDR3 DNA: TGCGCCAGCAGCCAAGATGGACCGGGGACTAGCACAGATACGCAGTATTTT.